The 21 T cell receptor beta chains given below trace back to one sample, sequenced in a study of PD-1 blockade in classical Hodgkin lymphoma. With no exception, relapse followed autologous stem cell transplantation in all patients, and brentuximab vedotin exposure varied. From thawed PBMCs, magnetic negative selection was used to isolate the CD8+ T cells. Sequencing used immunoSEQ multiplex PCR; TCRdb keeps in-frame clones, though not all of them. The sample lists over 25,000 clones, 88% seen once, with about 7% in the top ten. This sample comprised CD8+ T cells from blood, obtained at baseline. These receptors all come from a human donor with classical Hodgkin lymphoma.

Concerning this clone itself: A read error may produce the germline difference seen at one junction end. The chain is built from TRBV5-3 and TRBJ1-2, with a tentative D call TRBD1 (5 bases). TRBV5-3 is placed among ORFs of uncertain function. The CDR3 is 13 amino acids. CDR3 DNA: TGTGCCAGCAGCTTTAAAGGAGGGACTGGCTACACCTTC. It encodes CASSFKGGTGYTF.

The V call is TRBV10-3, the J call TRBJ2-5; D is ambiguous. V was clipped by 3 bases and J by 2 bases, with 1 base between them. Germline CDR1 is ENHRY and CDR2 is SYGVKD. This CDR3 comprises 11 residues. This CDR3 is CAISDQETQYF. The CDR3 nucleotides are TGTGCCATCAGTGATCAAGAGACCCAGTACTTC.

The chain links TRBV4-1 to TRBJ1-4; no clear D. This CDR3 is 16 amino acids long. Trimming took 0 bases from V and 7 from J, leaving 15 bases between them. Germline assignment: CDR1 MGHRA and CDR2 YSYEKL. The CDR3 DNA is TGCGCCAGCAGCCAAGATCCGGCGCCCAGAGGTGAAAAACTGTTTTTT. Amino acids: CASSQDPAPRGEKLFF.

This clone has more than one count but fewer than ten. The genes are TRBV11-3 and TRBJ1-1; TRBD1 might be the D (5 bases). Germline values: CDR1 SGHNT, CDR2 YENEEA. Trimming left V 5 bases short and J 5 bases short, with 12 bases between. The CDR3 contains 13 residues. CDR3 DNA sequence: TGTGCCAGCAGCGTGGCCGGGGGGACTGAAGCTTTCTTT. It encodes CASSVAGGTEAFF. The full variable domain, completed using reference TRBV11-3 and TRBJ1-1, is EAGVVQSPRYKIIEKKQPVAFWCNPISGHNTLYWYLQNLGQGPELLIRYENEEAVDDSQLPKDRFSAERLKGVDSTLKIQPAELGDSAVYLCASSVAGGTEAFFGQGTRLTVV.

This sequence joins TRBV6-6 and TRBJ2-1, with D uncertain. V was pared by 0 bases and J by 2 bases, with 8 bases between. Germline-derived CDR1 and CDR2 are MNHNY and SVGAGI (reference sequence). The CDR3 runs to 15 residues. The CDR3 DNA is TGTGCCAGCAGTTACTCGACTGGAACCTACAATGAGCAGTTCTTC. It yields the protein CASSYSTGTYNEQFF.

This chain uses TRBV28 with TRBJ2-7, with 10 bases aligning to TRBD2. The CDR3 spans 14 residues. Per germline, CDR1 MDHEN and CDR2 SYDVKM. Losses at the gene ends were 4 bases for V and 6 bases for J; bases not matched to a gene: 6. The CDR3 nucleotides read TGTGCCAGCAGTTCAGCGGGAGGGCCTCTCGAGCAGTACTTC. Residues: CASSSAGGPLEQYF.

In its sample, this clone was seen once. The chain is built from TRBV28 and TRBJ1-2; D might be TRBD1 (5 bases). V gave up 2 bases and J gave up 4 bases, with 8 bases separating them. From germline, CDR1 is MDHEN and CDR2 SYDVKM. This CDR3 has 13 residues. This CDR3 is CASSLRDLYGYTF. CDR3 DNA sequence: TGTGCCAGCAGTTTAAGGGACCTCTATGGCTACACCTTC.

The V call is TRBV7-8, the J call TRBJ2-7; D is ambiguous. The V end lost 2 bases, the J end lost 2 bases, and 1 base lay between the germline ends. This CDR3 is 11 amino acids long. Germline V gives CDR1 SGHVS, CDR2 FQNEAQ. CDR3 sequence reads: CASSLTYEQYF. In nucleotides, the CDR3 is TGTGCCAGCAGCTTAACCTACGAGCAGTACTTC. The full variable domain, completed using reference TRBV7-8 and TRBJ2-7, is GAGVSQSPRYKVAKRGQDVALRCDPISGHVSLFWYQQALGQGPEFLTYFQNEAQLDKSGLPSDRFFAERPEGSVSTLKIQRTQQEDSAVYLCASSLTYEQYFGPGTRLTVT.

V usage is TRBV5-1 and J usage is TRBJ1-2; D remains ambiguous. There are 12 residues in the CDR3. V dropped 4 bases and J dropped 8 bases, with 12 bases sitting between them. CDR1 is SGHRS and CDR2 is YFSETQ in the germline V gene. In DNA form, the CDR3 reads TGCGCCAGCAGCGTAAAAGGCCTCGGCTACACCTTC. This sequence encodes CASSVKGLGYTF. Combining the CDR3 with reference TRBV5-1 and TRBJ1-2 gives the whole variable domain KAGVTQTPRYLIKTRGQQVTLSCSPISGHRSVSWYQQTPGQGLQFLFEYFSETQRNKGNFPGRFSGRQFSNSRSEMNVSTLELGDSALYLCASSVKGLGYTFGSGTRLTVV.

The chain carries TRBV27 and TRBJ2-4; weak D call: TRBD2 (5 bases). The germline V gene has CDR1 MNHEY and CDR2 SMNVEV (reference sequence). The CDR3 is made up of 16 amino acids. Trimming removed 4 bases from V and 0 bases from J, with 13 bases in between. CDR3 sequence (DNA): TGTGCCAGCAGTTGGGTGGGAGTTGGAGCCAAAAACATTCAGTACTTC. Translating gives CASSWVGVGAKNIQYF.

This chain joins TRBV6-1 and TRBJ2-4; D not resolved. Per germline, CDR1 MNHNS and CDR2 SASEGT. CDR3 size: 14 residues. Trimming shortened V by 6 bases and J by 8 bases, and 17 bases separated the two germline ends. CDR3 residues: CASSLQIRIDIQYF. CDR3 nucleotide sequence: TGTGCCAGCAGCCTCCAGATCCGGATAGACATTCAGTACTTC.

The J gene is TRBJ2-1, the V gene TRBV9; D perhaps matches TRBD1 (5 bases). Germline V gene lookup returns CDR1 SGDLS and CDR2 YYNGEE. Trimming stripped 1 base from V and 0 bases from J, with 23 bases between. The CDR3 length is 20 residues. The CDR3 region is CASSVYLVNRPQSSYNEQFF. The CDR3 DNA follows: TGTGCCAGCAGCGTATATTTAGTAAACAGGCCTCAAAGCTCCTACAATGAGCAGTTCTTC.

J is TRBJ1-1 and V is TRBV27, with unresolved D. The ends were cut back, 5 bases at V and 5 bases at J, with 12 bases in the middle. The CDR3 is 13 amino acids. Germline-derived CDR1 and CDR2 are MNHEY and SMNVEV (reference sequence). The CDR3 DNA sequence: TGTGCCAGCAGTCCGTTCGAAGGGACTGAAGCTTTCTTT. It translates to CASSPFEGTEAFF.

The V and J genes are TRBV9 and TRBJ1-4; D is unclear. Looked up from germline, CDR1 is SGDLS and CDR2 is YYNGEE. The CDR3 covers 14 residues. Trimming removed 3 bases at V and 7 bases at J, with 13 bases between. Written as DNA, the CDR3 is TGTGCCAGCAGCGCGTGGGGTACTGGTGAAAAACTGTTTTTT. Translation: CASSAWGTGEKLFF.

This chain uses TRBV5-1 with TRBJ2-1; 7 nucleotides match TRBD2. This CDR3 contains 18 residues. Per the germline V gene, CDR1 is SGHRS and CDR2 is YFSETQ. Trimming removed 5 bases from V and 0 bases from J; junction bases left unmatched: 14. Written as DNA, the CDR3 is TGCGCCAGCAGTAAAATTCAGGACCCTAGCGGCTCCTACAATGAGCAGTTCTTC. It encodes CASSKIQDPSGSYNEQFF.

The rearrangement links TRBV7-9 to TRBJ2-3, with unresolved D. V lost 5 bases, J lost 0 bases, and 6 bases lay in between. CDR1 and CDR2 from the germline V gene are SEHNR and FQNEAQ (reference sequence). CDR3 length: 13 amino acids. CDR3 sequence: CASSPPSTDTQYF. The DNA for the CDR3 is TGTGCCAGCAGCCCGCCTAGCACAGATACGCAGTATTTT.

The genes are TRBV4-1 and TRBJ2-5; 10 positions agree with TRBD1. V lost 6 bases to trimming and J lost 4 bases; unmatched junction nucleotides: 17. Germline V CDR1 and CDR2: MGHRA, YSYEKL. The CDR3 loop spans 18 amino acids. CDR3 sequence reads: CASRYSLNRDRGRETQYF. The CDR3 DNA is TGCGCCAGCAGATATAGCCTAAACCGGGACAGGGGAAGAGAGACCCAGTACTTC.

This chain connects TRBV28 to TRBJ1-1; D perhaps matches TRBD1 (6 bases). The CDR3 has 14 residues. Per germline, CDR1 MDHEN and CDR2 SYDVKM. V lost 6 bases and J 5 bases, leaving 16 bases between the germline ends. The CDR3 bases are TGTGCCAGCAGCGTCGACAGGAGCTATACTGAAGCTTTCTTT. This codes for CASSVDRSYTEAFF. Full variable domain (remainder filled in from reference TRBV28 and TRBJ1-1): DVKVTQSSRYLVKRTGEKVFLECVQDMDHENMFWYRQDPGLGLRLIYFSYDVKMKEKGDIPEGYSVSREKKERFSLILESASTNQTSMYLCASSVDRSYTEAFFGQGTRLTVV.

CDR3 coding DNA: TGTGCCAGCAGTCTCAAGTACCAAGAGACCCAGTACTTC. Amino acids: CASSLKYQETQYF. The chain couples TRBV27 to TRBJ2-5; D not resolved. Germline V gene data show CDR1 as MNHEY and CDR2 as SMNVEV (reference sequence). The CDR3 consists of 13 residues. V gave up 5 bases and J gave up 0 bases, with 7 bases separating them.

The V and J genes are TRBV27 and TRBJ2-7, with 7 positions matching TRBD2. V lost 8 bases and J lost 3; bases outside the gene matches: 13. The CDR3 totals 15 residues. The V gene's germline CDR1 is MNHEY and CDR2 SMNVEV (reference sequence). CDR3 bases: TGTGCCAGCGGGAGGGCGGGGTGGTTGGGCTACGAGCAGTACTTC. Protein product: CASGRAGWLGYEQYF.

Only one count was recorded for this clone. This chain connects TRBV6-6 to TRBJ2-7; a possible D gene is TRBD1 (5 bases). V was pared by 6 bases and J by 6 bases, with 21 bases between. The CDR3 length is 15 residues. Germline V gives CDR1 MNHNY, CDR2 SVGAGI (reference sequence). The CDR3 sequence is CASSPVGQGRPEQYF. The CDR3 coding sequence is TGTGCCAGCAGCCCGGTTGGTCAGGGTCGGCCCGAGCAGTACTTC.